This passage covers 9 T cell receptor beta chains from one sample sequenced in a study of beta chain features in type 1 diabetes. The study's findings and limits: Researchers report that Type 1 diabetes patients had moderately but significantly shorter TCRB CDR3s across all four CD4+ subsets.

The isolated RNA, all of it, was reverse transcribed, so expressed TCRB transcripts were what got sequenced. Produced via immunoSEQ multiplex PCR; TCRdb's table is partial and in-frame only. The table has 300,000 to 400,000 clones, over 9% seen once. Their recognized antigens are unknown. Sequenced: central memory CD4+ T cells from blood. These receptors were taken from a man aged 25-45 years with type 1 diabetes.

This clone was seen a few times. The J gene is TRBJ2-1, the V gene TRBV6-1, with D unclear. Trimming stripped 5 bases from V and 0 bases from J, with 11 bases between. The germline V gene has CDR1 MNHNS and CDR2 SASEGT. This CDR3 is 15 amino acids long. This CDR3 is CASSPGLSSYNEQFF. In DNA form, the CDR3 reads TGTGCCAGCAGTCCAGGTCTCAGCTCCTACAATGAGCAGTTCTTC.

The chain combines TRBV7-2 with TRBJ1-5; no clear D gene. Germline-derived CDR1 and CDR2 are SGHTA and FQGNSA. V lost 2 bases to trimming and J lost 8 bases, with 7 bases between them. CDR3 length equals 12 residues. For the CDR3, the DNA is TGTGCCAGCAGCTTAAGCGGTGAGCCCCAGCATTTT. Translating gives CASSLSGEPQHF. Filled out from reference TRBV7-2 and TRBJ1-5, the complete variable domain reads GAGVSQSPSNKVTEKGKDVELRCDPISGHTALYWYRQSLGQGLEFLIYFQGNSAPDKSGLPSDRFSAERTGGSVSTLTIQRTQQEDSAVYLCASSLSGEPQHFGDGTRLSIL.

This clone was seen many times. The chain employs TRBV19 and TRBJ1-4; no firm D call. The CDR3 has 14 residues. CDR1 LNHDA and CDR2 SQIVND come from the germline V gene (reference sequence). V was clipped by 3 bases and J by 0 bases, with 5 bases between them. The CDR3 DNA sequence: TGTGCCAGTAGTATCCTGTCAACTAATGAAAAACTGTTTTTT. Its protein is CASSILSTNEKLFF.

This clone showed up just a few times. The chain has TRBV6-5 and TRBJ2-5; 7 bases align to TRBD1. V trimming: 5 bases; J trimming: 5 bases; junction bases outside the gene matches: 11. The CDR3 loop spans 15 amino acids. The V gene's germline CDR1 is MNHEY and CDR2 SVGAGI. CDR3 in amino acids: CASSVGTDLRETQYF. The DNA for the CDR3 is TGTGCCAGCAGTGTAGGGACAGACCTCCGTGAGACCCAGTACTTC.

This clone was found a few times. V is TRBV27 and J is TRBJ2-5; the match to TRBD1 covers 7 bases. V was pared by 5 bases and J by 5 bases, with 5 bases of the junction left unmatched. Per germline, CDR1 MNHEY and CDR2 SMNVEV (reference sequence). The CDR3 consists of 13 residues. CDR3 coding DNA: TGTGCCAGCAGTGGACAGGTTCTGGAGACCCAGTACTTC. It encodes CASSGQVLETQYF.

Concerning this clone itself: Other DNA sequences of this sample code for an identical CDR3. The V call is TRBV6-5, the J call TRBJ2-1, with D tentatively TRBD2 (5 bases). This CDR3 has 13 amino acids. With 6 bases removed from V and 4 bases from J, the gap between germline ends came to 10 bases. Germline CDR1 reads MNHEY; CDR2 reads SVGAGI. CDR3 in DNA: TGTGCCAGCAGGGAGGATCCTTACAATGAGCAGTTCTTC. Protein sequence: CASREDPYNEQFF.

In this sample, this clone turned up once. The genes are TRBV11-2 and TRBJ2-3, with unresolved D. The CDR3 covers 13 residues. Germline V gives CDR1 SGHAT, CDR2 FQNNGV. Deletions cut 1 base from V and 5 bases from J, with 7 bases between. The CDR3 bases are TGTGCCAGCAGCTTAGGGGTAAAAGATACGCAGTATTTT. This sequence encodes CASSLGVKDTQYF. The full variable domain, rest sourced from reference TRBV11-2 and TRBJ2-3, is EAGVAQSPRYKIIEKRQSVAFWCNPISGHATLYWYQQILGQGPKLLIQFQNNGVVDDSQLPKDRFSAERLKGVDSTLKIQPAKLEDSAVYLCASSLGVKDTQYFGPGTRLTVL.

This clone was seen only a few times. The rearrangement uses TRBV5-1 and TRBJ2-1; 8 nucleotides agree with TRBD1. The CDR3 is 15 amino acids. V shed 9 bases and J 7 bases; nucleotides not matched to a gene: 15. The V gene's germline CDR1 is SGHRS and CDR2 YFSETQ. The CDR3 DNA follows: TGCGCCATCGACCCTCGGACAGGGAACGATAATGAGCAGTTCTTC. Translated, it gives CAIDPRTGNDNEQFF.

Comment on this clone: Germline is not matched at one junction end, which may reflect a read error. The V call is TRBV10-3, the J call TRBJ1-2; TRBD1 matches at 8 bases. CDR3 length: 15 amino acids. The V gene's germline CDR1 is ENHRY and CDR2 SYGVKD. Here the CDR3 DNA reads TGTGCCAGCAGTTGGGGTAGGGGACAGGACTATGGCTACACCTTC. Translated, it gives CASSWGRGQDYGYTF.